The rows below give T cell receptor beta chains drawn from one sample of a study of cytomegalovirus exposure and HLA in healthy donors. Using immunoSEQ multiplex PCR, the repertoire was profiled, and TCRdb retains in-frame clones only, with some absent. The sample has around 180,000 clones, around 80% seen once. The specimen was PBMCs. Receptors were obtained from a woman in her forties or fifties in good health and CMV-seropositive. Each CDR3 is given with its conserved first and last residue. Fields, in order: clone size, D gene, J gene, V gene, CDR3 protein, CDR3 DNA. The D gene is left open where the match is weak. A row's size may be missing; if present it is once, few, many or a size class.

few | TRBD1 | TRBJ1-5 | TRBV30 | CAWSVTGSNQPQHF | TGTGCCTGGAGTGTGACAGGGAGCAATCAGCCCCAGCATTTT
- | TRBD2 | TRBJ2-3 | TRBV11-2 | CASSLRASGGASTDTQYF | TGTGCCAGCAGCTTACGGGCTAGCGGGGGGGCGAGCACAGATACGCAGTATTTT
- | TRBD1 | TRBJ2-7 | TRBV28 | CASRGTGSSYEQYF | TGTGCCAGCAGGGGGACAGGGAGCTCCTACGAGCAGTACTTC
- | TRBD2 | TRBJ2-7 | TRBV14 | CASSPGLAEYEQYF | TGTGCCAGCAGCCCAGGACTAGCGGAGTACGAGCAGTACTTC
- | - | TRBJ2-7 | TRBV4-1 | CASSQKEGTSSYEQYF | TGCGCCAGCAGCCAAAAGGAGGGAACCAGCTCCTACGAGCAGTACTTC
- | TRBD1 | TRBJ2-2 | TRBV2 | CASKIKGAGGELFF | TGTGCCAGCAAGATCAAGGGGGCCGGCGGGGAGCTGTTTTTT
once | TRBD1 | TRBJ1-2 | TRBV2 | CASSDLMTGGGYGYTF | TGTGCCAGCAGTGACCTCATGACAGGGGGGGGGTATGGCTACACCTTC
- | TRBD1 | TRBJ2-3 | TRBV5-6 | CASSRQGGLTPMQYF | TGTGCCAGCAGTAGACAGGGTGGCCTTACCCCAATGCAGTATTTT
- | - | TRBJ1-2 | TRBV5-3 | CARSLKRQGGENYGYTF | TGTGCCAGAAGCTTGAAACGGCAGGGAGGGGAGAACTATGGCTACACCTTC
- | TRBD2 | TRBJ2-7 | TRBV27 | CASSEIRTSAYEQYF | TGTGCCAGCAGCGAGATACGGACTAGTGCCTACGAGCAGTACTTC
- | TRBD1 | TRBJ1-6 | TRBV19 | CASSIRTGSSSPLHF | TGTGCCAGTAGTATCCGGACAGGGTCAAGTTCACCCCTCCACTTT
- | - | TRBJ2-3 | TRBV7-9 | CASRLGQNTDTQYF | TGTGCCAGCAGACTAGGACAGAACACAGATACGCAGTATTTT
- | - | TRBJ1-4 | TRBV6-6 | CASSPRTVGEKLFF | TGTGCCAGCAGCCCTCGGACAGTCGGTGAAAAACTGTTTTTT
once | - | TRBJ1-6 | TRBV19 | CASSINRVDYNSPLHF | TGTGCCAGTAGTATTAACAGGGTTGACTATAATTCACCCCTCCACTTT
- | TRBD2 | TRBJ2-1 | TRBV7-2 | CASSSRLAGDSYNEQFF | TGTGCCAGCAGCTCCAGACTAGCGGGGGACTCCTACAATGAGCAGTTCTTC
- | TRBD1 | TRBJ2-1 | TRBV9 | CASSEGTGGYNEQFF | TGTGCCAGCAGCGAGGGGACAGGGGGATACAATGAGCAGTTCTTC
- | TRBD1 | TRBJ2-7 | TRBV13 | CASSPGQGGEQYF | TGTGCCAGCAGCCCAGGACAGGGTGGAGAGCAGTACTTC
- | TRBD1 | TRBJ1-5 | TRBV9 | CASSVGQASNQPQHF | TGTGCCAGCAGCGTCGGACAGGCCAGCAATCAGCCCCAGCATTTT
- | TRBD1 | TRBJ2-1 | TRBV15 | CATKNAGQGGNEQFF | TGTGCCACCAAAAACGCGGGACAGGGGGGAAATGAGCAGTTCTTC
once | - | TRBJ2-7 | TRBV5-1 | CASSFGGHEQYF | TGCGCCAGCAGCTTTGGGGGCCACGAGCAGTACTTC
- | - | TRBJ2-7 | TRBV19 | CASSMGRISEQYF | TGTGCCAGTAGTATGGGCAGGATCAGCGAGCAGTACTTC
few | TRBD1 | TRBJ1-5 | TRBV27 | CASSFGQGGQPQHF | TGTGCCAGCAGTTTTGGGCAGGGGGGACAGCCCCAGCATTTT
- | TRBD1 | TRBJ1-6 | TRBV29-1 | CSVGQEINSPLHF | TGCAGCGTCGGACAGGAGATTAATTCACCCCTCCACTTT
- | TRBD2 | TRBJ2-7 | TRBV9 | CASSVVPSGDYYEQYF | TGTGCCAGCAGCGTAGTCCCTAGCGGGGACTACTACGAGCAGTACTTC
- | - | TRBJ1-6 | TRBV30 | CAWSGHYNSPLHF | TGTGCCTGGAGTGGACATTATAATTCACCCCTCCACTTT
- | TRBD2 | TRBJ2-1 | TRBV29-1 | CSVWTSVHNEQFF | TGCAGCGTTTGGACTAGCGTACACAATGAGCAGTTCTTC
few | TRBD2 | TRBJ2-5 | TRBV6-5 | CASISLAGGGETQYF | TGTGCCAGTATTAGTTTGGCGGGGGGGGGAGAGACCCAGTACTTC
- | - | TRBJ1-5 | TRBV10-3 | CATHAIPFDQPQHF | TGTGCCACTCACGCGATACCCTTCGATCAGCCCCAGCATTTT
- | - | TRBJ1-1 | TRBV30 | CAWSDPRGGRTEAFF | TGTGCCTGGAGTGATCCTAGGGGGGGTCGGACTGAAGCTTTCTTT
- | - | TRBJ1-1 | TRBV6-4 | CASPRHMWAFF | TGTGCCAGCCCCAGACATATGTGGGCTTTCTTT
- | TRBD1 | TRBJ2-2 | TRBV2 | CASRRTGHTGELFF | TGTGCCAGCAGGAGGACAGGCCACACCGGGGAGCTGTTTTTT
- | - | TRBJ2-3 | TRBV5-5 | CASSLAGTSTDTQYF | TGTGCCAGCAGCTTGGCCGGGACAAGCACAGATACGCAGTATTTT
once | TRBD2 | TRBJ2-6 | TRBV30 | CAWSSTSGGPRLRANVLTF | TGTGCCTGGAGTTCAACTAGCGGGGGGCCCCGTTTGAGGGCCAACGTCCTGACTTTC
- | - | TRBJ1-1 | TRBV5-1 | CASSGSQGGTEAFF | TGCGCCAGCAGCGGAAGTCAGGGAGGAACTGAAGCTTTCTTT
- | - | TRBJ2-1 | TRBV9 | CASSVATVNEQFF | TGTGCCAGCAGCGTAGCCACGGTCAATGAGCAGTTCTTC
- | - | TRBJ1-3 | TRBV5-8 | CASSFGLSPGNTIYF | TGTGCCAGCAGCTTCGGACTATCCCCTGGAAACACCATATATTTT
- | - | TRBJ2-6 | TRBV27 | CASSTPTTRRSGANVLTF | TGTGCCAGCAGTACACCGACGACTCGCCGCTCTGGGGCCAACGTCCTGACTTTC
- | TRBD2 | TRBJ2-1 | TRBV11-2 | CASSSQKRGAFYEQFF | TGTGCCAGCAGCTCGCAAAAGCGGGGGGCTTTCTATGAGCAGTTCTTC
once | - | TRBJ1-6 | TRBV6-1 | CASSEAIGAVQNSPLHF | TGTGCCAGCAGTGAAGCAATCGGAGCGGTACAGAATTCACCCCTCCACTTT
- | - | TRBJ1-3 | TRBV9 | CASSVGPGVDGNTIYF | TGTGCCAGCAGCGTAGGTCCAGGGGTGGACGGAAACACCATATATTTT
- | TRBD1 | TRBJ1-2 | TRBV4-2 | CASSQDERGHRLYGYTF | TGTGCCAGCAGCCAAGATGAAAGGGGGCACCGACTCTATGGCTACACCTTC
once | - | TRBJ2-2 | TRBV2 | CASREFRGTSGELFF | TGTGCCAGCAGGGAATTCAGGGGTACGAGCGGGGAGCTGTTTTTT
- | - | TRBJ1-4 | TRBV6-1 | CASTPQGPRGEKLFF | TGTGCCAGCACCCCACAGGGTCCGAGGGGTGAAAAACTGTTTTTT
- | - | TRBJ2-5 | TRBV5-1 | CASSGDGGRQTQYF | TGCGCCAGCAGCGGGGACGGGGGTCGGCAGACCCAGTACTTC